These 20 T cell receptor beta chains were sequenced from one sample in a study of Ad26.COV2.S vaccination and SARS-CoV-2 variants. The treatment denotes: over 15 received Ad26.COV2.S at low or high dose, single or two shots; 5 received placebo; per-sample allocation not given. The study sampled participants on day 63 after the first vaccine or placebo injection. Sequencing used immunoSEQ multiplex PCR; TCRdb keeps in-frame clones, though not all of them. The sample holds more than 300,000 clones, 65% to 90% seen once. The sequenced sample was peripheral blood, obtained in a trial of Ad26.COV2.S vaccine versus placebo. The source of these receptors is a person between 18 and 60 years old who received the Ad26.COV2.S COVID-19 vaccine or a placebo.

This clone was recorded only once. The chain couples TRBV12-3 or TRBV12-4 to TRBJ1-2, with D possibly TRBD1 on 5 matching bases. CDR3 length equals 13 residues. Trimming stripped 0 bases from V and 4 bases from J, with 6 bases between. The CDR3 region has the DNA TGTGCCAGCAGTTTAGCAGGGGCCTATGGCTACACCTTC. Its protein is CASSLAGAYGYTF.

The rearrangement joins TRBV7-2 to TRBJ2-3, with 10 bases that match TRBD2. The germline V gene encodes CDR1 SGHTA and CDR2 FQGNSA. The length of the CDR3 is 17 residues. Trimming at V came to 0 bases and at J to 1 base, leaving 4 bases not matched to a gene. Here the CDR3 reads CASSLARLAGGTDTQYF. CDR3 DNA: TGTGCCAGCAGCTTAGCGCGACTAGCGGGTGGCACAGATACGCAGTATTTT. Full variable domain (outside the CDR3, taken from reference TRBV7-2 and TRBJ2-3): GAGVSQSPSNKVTEKGKDVELRCDPISGHTALYWYRQSLGQGLEFLIYFQGNSAPDKSGLPSDRFSAERTGGSVSTLTIQRTQQEDSAVYLCASSLARLAGGTDTQYFGPGTRLTVL.

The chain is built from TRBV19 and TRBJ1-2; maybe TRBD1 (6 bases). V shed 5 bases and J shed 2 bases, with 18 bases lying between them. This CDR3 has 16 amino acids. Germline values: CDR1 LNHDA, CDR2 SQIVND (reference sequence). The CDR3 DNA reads TGTGCCAGTAGTCCAACGAAAGACAGGACCAACTATGGCTACACCTTC. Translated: CASSPTKDRTNYGYTF.

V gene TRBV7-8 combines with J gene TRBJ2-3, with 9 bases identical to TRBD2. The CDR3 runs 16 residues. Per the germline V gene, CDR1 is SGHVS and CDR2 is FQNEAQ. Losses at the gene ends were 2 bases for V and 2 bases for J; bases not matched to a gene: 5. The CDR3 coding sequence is TGTGCCAGCAGCTTACGGGTAGCGGGGGTCACAGATACGCAGTATTTT. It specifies CASSLRVAGVTDTQYF.

The CDR3 bases are TGTGCCAGTAGCCGGGACATGCACTATGGCTACACCTTC. Protein product: CASSRDMHYGYTF. This chain uses TRBV19 with TRBJ1-2; tentative D call: TRBD1 (6 bases). Germline values: CDR1 LNHDA, CDR2 SQIVND (reference sequence). There are 13 residues in the CDR3. The V gene lost 6 bases and the J gene lost 3 bases, with 11 bases spanning the gap.

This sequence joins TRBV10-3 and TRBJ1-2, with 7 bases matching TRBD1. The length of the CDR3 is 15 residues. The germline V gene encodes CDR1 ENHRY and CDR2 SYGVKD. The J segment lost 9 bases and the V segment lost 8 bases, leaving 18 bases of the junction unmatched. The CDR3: CAIRDPDRVGWSYTF. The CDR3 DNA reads TGTGCCATCCGGGACCCCGACAGGGTGGGCTGGAGCTACACCTTC.

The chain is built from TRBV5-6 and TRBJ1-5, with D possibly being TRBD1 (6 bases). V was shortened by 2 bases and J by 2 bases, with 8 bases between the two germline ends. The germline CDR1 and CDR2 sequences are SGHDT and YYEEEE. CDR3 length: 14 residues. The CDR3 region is CASSLQGGNQPQHF. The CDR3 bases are TGTGCCAGCAGCTTACAGGGAGGCAATCAGCCCCAGCATTTT.

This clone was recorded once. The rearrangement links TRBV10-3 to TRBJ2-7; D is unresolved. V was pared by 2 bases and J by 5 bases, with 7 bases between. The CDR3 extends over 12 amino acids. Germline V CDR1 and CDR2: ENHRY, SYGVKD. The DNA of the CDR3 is TGTGCCATCAGTGAGGTCCAGGACGAGCAGTACTTC. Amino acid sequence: CAISEVQDEQYF.

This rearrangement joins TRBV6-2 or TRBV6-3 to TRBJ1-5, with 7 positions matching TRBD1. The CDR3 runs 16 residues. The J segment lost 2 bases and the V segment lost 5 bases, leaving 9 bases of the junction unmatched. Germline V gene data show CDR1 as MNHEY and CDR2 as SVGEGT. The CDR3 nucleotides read TGTGCCAGCAGTCCCCAGGGGGGTCTCGGCAATCAGCCCCAGCATTTT. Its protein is CASSPQGGLGNQPQHF.

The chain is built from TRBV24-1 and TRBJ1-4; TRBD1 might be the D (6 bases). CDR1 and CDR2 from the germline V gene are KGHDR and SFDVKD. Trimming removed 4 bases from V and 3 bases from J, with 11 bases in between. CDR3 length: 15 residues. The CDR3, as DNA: TGTGCCACCAGTGAGCAGGGGCCCCCTAATGAAAAACTGTTTTTT. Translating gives CATSEQGPPNEKLFF.

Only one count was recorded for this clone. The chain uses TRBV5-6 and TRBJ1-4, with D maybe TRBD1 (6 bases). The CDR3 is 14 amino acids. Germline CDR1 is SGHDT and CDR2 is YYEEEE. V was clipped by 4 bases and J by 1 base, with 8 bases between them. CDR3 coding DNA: TGTGCCAGCAGCAAGACAGGAACTAATGAAAAACTGTTTTTT. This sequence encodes CASSKTGTNEKLFF.

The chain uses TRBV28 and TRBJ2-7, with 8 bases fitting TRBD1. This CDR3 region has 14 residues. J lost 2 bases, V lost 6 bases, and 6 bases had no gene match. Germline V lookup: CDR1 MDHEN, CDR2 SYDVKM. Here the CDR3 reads CASRTGDRTYEQYF. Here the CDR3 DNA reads TGTGCCAGCAGAACAGGGGACAGGACCTACGAGCAGTACTTC.

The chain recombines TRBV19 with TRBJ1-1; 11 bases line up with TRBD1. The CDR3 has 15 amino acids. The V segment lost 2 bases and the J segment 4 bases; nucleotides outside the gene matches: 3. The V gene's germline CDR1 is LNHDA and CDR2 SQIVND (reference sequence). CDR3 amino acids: CASSITGTGGTEAFF. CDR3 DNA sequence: TGTGCCAGTAGTATAACTGGGACAGGGGGCACTGAAGCTTTCTTT.

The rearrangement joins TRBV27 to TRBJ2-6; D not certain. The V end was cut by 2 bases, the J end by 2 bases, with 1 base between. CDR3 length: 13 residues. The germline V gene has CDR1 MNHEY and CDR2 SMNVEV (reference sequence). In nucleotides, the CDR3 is TGTGCCAGCAGTTTAGCTGGGGCCAACGTCCTGACTTTC. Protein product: CASSLAGANVLTF. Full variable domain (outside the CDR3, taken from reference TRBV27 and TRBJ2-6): EAQVTQNPRYLITVTGKKLTVTCSQNMNHEYMSWYRQDPGLGLRQIYYSMNVEVTDKGDVPEGYKVSRKEKRNFPLILESPSPNQTSLYFCASSLAGANVLTFGAGSRLTVL.

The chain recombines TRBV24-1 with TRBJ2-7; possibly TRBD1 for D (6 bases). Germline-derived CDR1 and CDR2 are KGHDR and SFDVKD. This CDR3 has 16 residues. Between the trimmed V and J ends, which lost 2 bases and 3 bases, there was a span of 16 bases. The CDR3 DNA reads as TGTGCCACCAGTGATTCGGGACACGGAACCAGCTACGAGCAGTACTTC. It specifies CATSDSGHGTSYEQYF.

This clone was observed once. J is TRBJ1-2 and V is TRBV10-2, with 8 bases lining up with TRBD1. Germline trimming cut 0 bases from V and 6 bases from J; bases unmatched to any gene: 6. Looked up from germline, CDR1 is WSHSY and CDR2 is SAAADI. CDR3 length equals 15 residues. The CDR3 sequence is CASSESRQGNDGYTF. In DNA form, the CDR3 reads TGCGCCAGCAGTGAGTCGAGACAGGGGAATGATGGCTACACCTTC.

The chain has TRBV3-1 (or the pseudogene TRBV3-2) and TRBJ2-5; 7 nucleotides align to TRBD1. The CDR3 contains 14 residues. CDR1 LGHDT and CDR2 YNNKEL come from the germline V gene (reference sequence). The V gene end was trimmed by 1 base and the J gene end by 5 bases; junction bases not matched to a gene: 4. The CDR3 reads CASSQGSGGETQYF. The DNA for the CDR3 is TGTGCCAGCAGCCAAGGCTCAGGGGGTGAGACCCAGTACTTC.

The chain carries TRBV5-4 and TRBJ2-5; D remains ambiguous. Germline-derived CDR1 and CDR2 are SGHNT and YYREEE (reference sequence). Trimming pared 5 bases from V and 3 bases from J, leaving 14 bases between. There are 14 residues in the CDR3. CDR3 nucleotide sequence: TGTGCCAGCAGTTATGACTGGTCGAAAGAGACCCAGTACTTC. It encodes CASSYDWSKETQYF. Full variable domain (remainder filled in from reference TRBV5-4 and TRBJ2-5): ETGVTQSPTHLIKTRGQQVTLRCSSQSGHNTVSWYQQALGQGPQFIFQYYREEENGRGNFPPRFSGLQFPNYSSELNVNALELDDSALYLCASSYDWSKETQYFGPGTRLLVL.

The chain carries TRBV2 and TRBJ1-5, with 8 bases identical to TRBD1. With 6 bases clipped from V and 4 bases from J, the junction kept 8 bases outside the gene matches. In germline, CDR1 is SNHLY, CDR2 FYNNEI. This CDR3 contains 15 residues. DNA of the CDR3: TGTGCCAGCAGGGACCGACAGGGGAGGAATCAGCCCCAGCATTTT. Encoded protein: CASRDRQGRNQPQHF.

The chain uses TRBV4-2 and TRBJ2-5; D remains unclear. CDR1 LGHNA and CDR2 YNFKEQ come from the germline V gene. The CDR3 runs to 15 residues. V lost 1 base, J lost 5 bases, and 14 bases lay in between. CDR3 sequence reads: CASSQGAKGWETQYF. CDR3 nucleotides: TGTGCCAGCAGCCAAGGGGCAAAGGGATGGGAGACCCAGTACTTC.